The 8 T cell receptor beta chains below were found in one sample sequenced in a study of brain metastases from non-small cell lung cancer. Sequencing was performed with immunoSEQ multiplex PCR; in TCRdb, only in-frame clones are kept and a portion is missing. The data show 14,000 to 15,000 clones, about 83% seen once. Sequencing used primary lung tumor tissue. These receptors all come from a donor aged 40 or older with non-small cell lung cancer.

This clone was detected only once. This rearrangement joins TRBV5-6 to TRBJ1-1; TRBD1 is a possible D gene (5 bases). Germline V CDR1 and CDR2: SGHDT, YYEEEE. Trimming left V 3 bases short and J 0 bases short, with 9 bases between. The CDR3 extends over 14 amino acids. The CDR3: CASSSSGLNTEAFF. CDR3 bases: TGTGCCAGCAGCTCTTCAGGGCTGAACACTGAAGCTTTCTTT.

This chain connects TRBV18 to TRBJ1-4; no clear D. V was clipped by 6 bases and J by 0 bases, with 11 bases between them. The CDR3 has 15 residues. The germline CDR1 and CDR2 sequences are KGHSH and LQKENI. The CDR3 loop is CASSPISATNEKLFF. The DNA for the CDR3 is TGTGCCAGCTCTCCCATCTCAGCAACTAATGAAAAACTGTTTTTT.

The V call is TRBV7-2, the J call TRBJ1-5; no reliable D call. V lost 0 bases and J 0 bases, leaving 6 bases between the germline ends. The CDR3 sequence is 15 residues long. Looked up from germline, CDR1 is SGHTA and CDR2 is FQGNSA. The CDR3 sequence: CASSLAIYSNQPQHF. The CDR3 nucleotides are TGTGCCAGCAGCTTAGCGATTTATAGCAATCAGCCCCAGCATTTT.

V usage is TRBV18 and J usage is TRBJ1-1, with TRBD1 as a possible D gene (5 bases). This CDR3 comprises 16 residues. From germline, CDR1 is KGHSH and CDR2 LQKENI. V was shortened by 1 base and J by 0 bases, with 12 bases between the two germline ends. As DNA, the CDR3 is TGTGCCAGCTCACCACGCCGGGACGTATTGAACACTGAAGCTTTCTTT. The encoded protein is CASSPRRDVLNTEAFF.

The CDR3 DNA follows: TGTGCCAGCAGTTACCCCTCAGTGCGTAGCGGGGGCCACCGGGAGACCCAGTACTTC. Amino acid sequence: CASSYPSVRSGGHRETQYF. This chain connects TRBV6-2 or TRBV6-3 to TRBJ2-5, with TRBD2 identical over 9 bases. The CDR3 runs to 19 residues. Per the germline V gene, CDR1 is MNHEY and CDR2 is SVGEGT. After removal of 2 bases from V and 5 bases from J, the junction contained 18 bases not matched to a gene.

The chain is built from TRBV30 and TRBJ1-5; TRBD1 is a possible D gene (5 bases). The CDR3 spans 15 residues. Germline CDR1 reads GTSNPN; CDR2 reads SVGIG (reference sequence). Trimming shortened V by 0 bases and J by 5 bases, and 14 bases separated the two germline ends. CDR3 coding DNA: TGTGCCTGGAGTGTACTAAAGGGGCCGGATCAGCCCCAGCATTTT. It specifies CAWSVLKGPDQPQHF.

The V and J genes are TRBV14 and TRBJ1-2; D is undetermined. Trimming left V 4 bases short and J 2 bases short, with 11 bases between. This CDR3 comprises 14 residues. Germline CDR1 is SGHDN and CDR2 is FVKESK. The CDR3 DNA reads TGTGCCAGCAGCCTTCACGGGCGGAACTATGGCTACACCTTC. Amino acid sequence: CASSLHGRNYGYTF.

V and J are TRBV5-4 and TRBJ1-2; TRBD1 matches at 7 bases. The CDR3 has 16 residues. The trim removed 4 bases at V and 3 bases at J, leaving 12 bases unmatched. The germline CDR1 and CDR2 sequences are SGHNT and YYREEE (reference sequence). The CDR3 bases are TGTGCCAGCAGCCGACTCGGACAGGAATCTTACTATGGCTACACCTTC. Translated, it gives CASSRLGQESYYGYTF.